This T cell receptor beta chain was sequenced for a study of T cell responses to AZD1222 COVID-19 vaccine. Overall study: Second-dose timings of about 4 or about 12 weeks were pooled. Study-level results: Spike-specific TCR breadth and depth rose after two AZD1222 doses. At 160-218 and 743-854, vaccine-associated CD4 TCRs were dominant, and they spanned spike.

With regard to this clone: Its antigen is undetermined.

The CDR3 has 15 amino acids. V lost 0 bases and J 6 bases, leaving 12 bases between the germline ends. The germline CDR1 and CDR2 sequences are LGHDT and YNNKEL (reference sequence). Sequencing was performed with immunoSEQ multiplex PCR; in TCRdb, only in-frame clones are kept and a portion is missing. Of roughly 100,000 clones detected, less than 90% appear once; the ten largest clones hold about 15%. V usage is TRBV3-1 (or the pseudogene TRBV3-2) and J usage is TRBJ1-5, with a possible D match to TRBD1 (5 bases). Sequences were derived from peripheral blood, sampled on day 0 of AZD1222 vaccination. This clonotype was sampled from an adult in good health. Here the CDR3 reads CASSQDFQGGQPQHF. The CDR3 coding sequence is TGTGCCAGCAGCCAAGATTTCCAGGGCGGTCAGCCCCAGCATTTT.